This TCR beta chain is drawn from a study of T cell clusters in autoimmune cytopenias. CDR1 is MNHEY and CDR2 is SMNVEV in the germline V gene (reference sequence). The CDR3 spans 17 residues. According to its frequency, this clonotype is medium-sized. Its antigen remains unidentified. TRB rearrangements were amplified by touch-down multiplex PCR with mixed TRB-A/B primers. Reprocessing the multiplex PCR reads, TCRdb reports a single entry for every CDR3 protein and omits DNA. The table for this sample gives approximately 1,000 distinct CDR3 sequences. Study-wide points: TRB repertoire shifts in secondary cytopenia and chronic lymphocytic leukemia mostly reflected lymphoma, not autoimmunity. Physiological T cell clusters of healthy donors were apparently absent in primary autoimmune cytopenia patients. The T cell clusters came from computational analysis alone and lack functional validation.

TRB amplification used 250 ng of peripheral blood genomic DNA. This TCR was sampled from a human donor with an autoimmune cytopenia or autoimmune hepatitis (not recorded which). Sequencing was done on a sample of peripheral blood. The rearrangement joins TRBV27 to TRBJ1-2; TCRdb returns TRBD1, unconfirmable since there is no DNA. The CDR3 here is CASSLSGTGAPFYGYTF.